This T cell receptor beta chain emerged from a study of blood T cells in healthy people across ages. Germline CDR1 LGHNA, CDR2 YSLEER. The CDR3 loop spans 16 amino acids. The second PCR ran roughly 7 to 11 cycles with a sample-barcoded 5' primer and J-beta primers. One entry per CDR3 protein, called by TCRdb with MiXCR from the 5' RACE reads. The data show more than 900,000 distinct CDR3 sequences, around 29% seen once. The same specimen was also included in a second study, on T cells of mothers and their children.

The sequence derives from a woman aged 40 to 50 in good health. The sequenced sample consisted of blood. The chain uses TRBV4-3 and TRBJ2-5; 11 nucleotides align to TRBD2. The end of the DNA is better explained by TRBJ2-7, so the J call may be wrong. CDR3 region: CASSPGSGGGLREQYF. CDR3 bases: TGCGCCAGCAGCCCCGGTAGCGGGGGGGGCTTGCGCGAGCAGTACTTC.